What follows are 25 T cell receptor beta chains derived from one specimen sequenced in a study of cytomegalovirus exposure and HLA in healthy donors. It was with 60 Vbeta and 13 Jbeta primers that the PCR ran. Measured with immunoSEQ multiplex PCR; TCRdb has only the in-frame clones, and not every one. The repertoire has fewer than 75,000 clones, roughly 80% of them found once; the top ten carry approximately 3%. The specimen sequenced was PBMCs. The receptors come from a woman aged 25-40 years in good health and CMV-seronegative.

In nucleotides, the CDR3 is TGTGCCTGGGGGCGGGGAGGCTCTGGAAACACCATATATTTT. This translates into CAWGRGGSGNTIYF. V and J are TRBV30 and TRBJ1-3; D remains ambiguous. The V gene's germline CDR1 is GTSNPN and CDR2 SVGIG (reference sequence). The CDR3 has 14 residues. With 5 bases removed from V and 0 bases from J, the gap between germline ends came to 11 bases.

The V and J genes are TRBV7-9 and TRBJ1-1, with D perhaps TRBD1 (6 bases). CDR3 length equals 15 residues. CDR1 is SEHNR, CDR2 FQNEAQ, per germline (reference sequence). V was shortened by 5 bases and J by 2 bases, with 15 bases between the two germline ends. The CDR3 DNA reads as TGTGCCAGCAGCCCTAAGGACAGATTAAACACTGAAGCTTTCTTT. It translates to CASSPKDRLNTEAFF.

The rearrangement joins TRBV28 to TRBJ1-3; the D gene is possibly TRBD1 (5 bases). CDR3 length: 15 residues. With 4 bases removed from V and 0 bases from J, the gap between germline ends came to 10 bases. CDR1 and CDR2 from the germline V gene are MDHEN and SYDVKM. Written as DNA, the CDR3 is TGTGCCAGCAGTTCCGGACAACTCTCTGGAAACACCATATATTTT. This encodes CASSSGQLSGNTIYF.

This chain links TRBV6-5 with TRBJ2-1; D is perhaps TRBD1 (6 bases). V shed 4 bases and J shed 5 bases, with 15 bases lying between them. The germline V gene encodes CDR1 MNHEY and CDR2 SVGAGI. The CDR3 consists of 15 residues. The CDR3, as DNA: TGTGCCAGCAGTTCCTGGACAGTGGGGCACAATGAGCAGTTCTTC. As protein: CASSSWTVGHNEQFF.

This chain joins TRBV7-2 and TRBJ1-5, with 8 bases aligning to TRBD1. The CDR3 totals 16 residues. Germline V gives CDR1 SGHTA, CDR2 FQGNSA. Unmatched junction bases numbered 7, after V lost 4 bases and J lost 2 bases. The CDR3 loop reads CASSYDRGFGNQPQHF. The DNA for the CDR3 is TGTGCCAGCAGCTATGACAGGGGATTTGGCAATCAGCCCCAGCATTTT.

V and J are TRBV5-1 and TRBJ2-2; 9 nucleotides agree with TRBD2. Trimming took 4 bases from V and 3 from J; bases not matched to a gene: 10. Germline V gene data show CDR1 as SGHRS and CDR2 as YFSETQ. CDR3 length: 17 residues. In DNA form, the CDR3 reads TGCGCCAGCAGCCCCCTCGGGCGGGAGGGTTACACCGGGGAGCTGTTTTTT. Its protein product is CASSPLGREGYTGELFF.

The chain combines TRBV7-3 with TRBJ1-6; TRBD1 matches at 7 bases. J gave up 5 bases and V 4 bases, and 5 bases lay outside the gene matches. Germline values: CDR1 SGHTA, CDR2 FQGTGA. This CDR3 has 15 residues. Written as DNA, the CDR3 is TGTGCCAGCAGCTACCAAGGACAGGATAATTCACCCCTCCACTTT. Its translation: CASSYQGQDNSPLHF.

This clone came up a few times. The chain is built from TRBV29-1 and TRBJ2-5, with 11 bases fitting TRBD2. CDR1 is SQVTM, CDR2 ANQGSEA, per germline. With V trimmed by 4 bases and J by 1 base, 8 bases remained unmatched. The length of the CDR3 is 16 residues. The CDR3 reads CSVGGRLAGSQETQYF. The CDR3 DNA sequence: TGCAGCGTTGGGGGGAGACTAGCGGGGAGCCAAGAGACCCAGTACTTC.

The gene calls are TRBV7-8 and TRBJ2-1; 11 bases match TRBD2. J gave up 6 bases and V 5 bases, and 6 bases lay outside the gene matches. CDR1 SGHVS and CDR2 FQNEAQ come from the germline V gene. The CDR3 totals 15 residues. The CDR3 DNA reads as TGTGCCAGCAGCAAAGATGGGACTAGCGGCAATGAGCAGTTCTTC. Amino acid sequence: CASSKDGTSGNEQFF.

The chain combines TRBV5-5 with TRBJ1-2; 11 bases fit TRBD1. Germline CDR1 SGHKS, CDR2 YYEKEE (reference sequence). With 4 bases clipped from V and 6 bases from J, the junction kept 11 bases outside the gene matches. The CDR3 covers 16 residues. The CDR3 DNA sequence: TGTGCCAGCAGCCGTGGACAGGGGGCTCGTAGGGATGGCTACACCTTC. This codes for CASSRGQGARRDGYTF.

V gene TRBV7-9 combines with J gene TRBJ2-1; 10 bases are a match to TRBD1. Trimming at V came to 4 bases and at J to 5 bases, leaving 5 bases not matched to a gene. The CDR3 length is 15 residues. Germline CDR1 and CDR2: SEHNR and FQNEAQ (reference sequence). DNA of the CDR3: TGTGCCAGCAGCTCGGGGACAGGGGATAACAATGAGCAGTTCTTC. This sequence encodes CASSSGTGDNNEQFF.

The chain carries TRBV30 and TRBJ1-4; the D is unclear. The CDR3 consists of 15 residues. Trimming left V 4 bases short and J 1 base short, with 13 bases between. Germline V CDR1 and CDR2: GTSNPN, SVGIG (reference sequence). This chain's CDR3 is CAWTGLGRTNEKLFF. The CDR3 nucleotides read TGTGCCTGGACGGGCTTGGGGAGAACTAATGAAAAACTGTTTTTT. Full variable domain (missing parts from reference TRBV30 and TRBJ1-4): SQTIHQWPATLVQPVGSPLSLECTVEGTSNPNLYWYRQAAGRGLQLLFYSVGIGQISSEVPQNLSASRPQDRQFILSSKKLLLSDSGFYLCAWTGLGRTNEKLFFGSGTQLSVL.

The rearrangement links TRBV9 to TRBJ2-1; 12 positions agree with TRBD1. V lost 0 bases and J lost 8; bases outside the gene matches: 6. Germline lookup yields CDR1 SGDLS and CDR2 YYNGEE. This CDR3 comprises 16 residues. CDR3 sequence reads: CASSVVGTGGRYEQFF. Written as DNA, the CDR3 is TGTGCCAGCAGCGTAGTGGGGACAGGGGGCAGGTATGAGCAGTTCTTC.

The rearrangement joins TRBV5-5 to TRBJ1-5; no reliable D call. Germline V gene data show CDR1 as SGHKS and CDR2 as YYEKEE (reference sequence). V was pared by 4 bases and J by 2 bases, with 10 bases between. This CDR3 has 14 residues. The CDR3 region has the DNA TGTGCCAGCAGCGACACAGATGGCAATCAGCCCCAGCATTTT. Its protein product is CASSDTDGNQPQHF.

This sequence joins TRBV5-1 and TRBJ2-5, with D unresolved. V was shortened by 0 bases and J by 1 base, with 10 bases between the two germline ends. Germline lookup yields CDR1 SGHRS and CDR2 YFSETQ. This CDR3 is 15 amino acids long. CDR3 protein: CASSLATSAQETQYF. The CDR3 DNA reads as TGCGCCAGCAGCTTGGCCACCAGCGCCCAAGAGACCCAGTACTTC.

This sequence joins TRBV7-2 and TRBJ1-2; 7 bases line up with TRBD1. The CDR3 runs 13 residues. Germline V gene lookup returns CDR1 SGHTA and CDR2 FQGNSA. V dropped 3 bases and J dropped 6; count of bases not matched to a gene: 4. CDR3 coding DNA: TGTGCCAGCAGCTTTGTGACAGGGAATGGCTACACCTTC. Translated, it gives CASSFVTGNGYTF.

This chain uses TRBV15 with TRBJ2-7; a weak D match, TRBD1 (5 bases). The CDR3 covers 14 residues. CDR1 is LNHNV, CDR2 YYDKDF, per germline (reference sequence). V lost 0 bases, J lost 0 bases, and 6 bases lay in between. The CDR3 DNA sequence: TGTGCCACCAGCAGAGACCAGGGCTCCTACGAGCAGTACTTC. It translates to CATSRDQGSYEQYF.

The chain couples TRBV2 to TRBJ1-1; 7 positions agree with TRBD1. V trimming: 4 bases; J trimming: 8 bases; junction bases outside the gene matches: 4. The CDR3 sequence is 12 residues long. From germline, CDR1 is SNHLY and CDR2 FYNNEI. In DNA, the CDR3 is TGTGCCAGCAGTGCCCAGGGGGAAGAAGCTTTCTTT. Translation gives CASSAQGEEAFF.

The chain has TRBV30 and TRBJ1-2; TRBD1 agrees at 7 bases. The CDR3 runs 14 residues. J lost 8 bases, V lost 0 bases, and 9 bases had no gene match. Germline-derived CDR1 and CDR2 are GTSNPN and SVGIG (reference sequence). CDR3 DNA: TGTGCCTGGAGTGTACAGACAGGGTTGAGGGGCTACACCTTC. Translating gives CAWSVQTGLRGYTF.

The rearrangement links TRBV10-1 to TRBJ2-7; maybe TRBD1 (6 bases). In germline, CDR1 is WNHNN, CDR2 SYGVQD (reference sequence). V was clipped by 1 base and J by 5 bases, with 9 bases between them. The CDR3 totals 13 residues. In DNA, the CDR3 is TGCGCCAGCAGTGAGTACAGGGAGAACGAGCAGTACTTC. Its translation is CASSEYRENEQYF.

The chain combines TRBV4-1 with TRBJ1-4, with 9 bases aligning to TRBD1. This CDR3 region has 16 residues. Trimming removed 4 bases from V and 5 bases from J; junction bases left unmatched: 8. Looked up from germline, CDR1 is MGHRA and CDR2 is YSYEKL. DNA for the CDR3: TGCGCCAGCAGCCCTTCCGGGGGGACAGGGAATGAAAAACTGTTTTTT. Translated: CASSPSGGTGNEKLFF.

The genes are TRBV5-6 and TRBJ1-1, with a possible D match to TRBD1 (5 bases). CDR1 and CDR2 (germline): SGHDT, YYEEEE. The CDR3 runs 16 residues. Trimming took off 1 base at V and 0 bases at J, with 13 bases between the two ends. The CDR3 DNA reads as TGTGCCAGCAGCTTGACAGGCGACTTGTTGAACACTGAAGCTTTCTTT. Translated, it gives CASSLTGDLLNTEAFF.

The chain couples TRBV4-3 to TRBJ1-2; D unclear. Germline CDR1 LGHNA, CDR2 YSLEER. Trimming took off 0 bases at V and 3 bases at J, with 11 bases between the two ends. The CDR3 has 15 residues. CDR3 loop: CASSQDLAGHYGYTF. DNA of the CDR3: TGCGCCAGCAGCCAAGATTTGGCGGGCCACTATGGCTACACCTTC.

This clone has just a few counts. This sequence joins TRBV9 and TRBJ1-2; D might be TRBD1 (6 bases). Germline CDR1 SGDLS, CDR2 YYNGEE. The CDR3 is 14 residues long. V was pared by 1 base and J by 3 bases, with 10 bases between. The CDR3, as DNA: TGTGCCAGCAGCGTAACAGGGATGGACTATGGCTACACCTTC. This codes for CASSVTGMDYGYTF.

On this clone itself: One junction end does not reproduce the germline sequence, and a read error may be involved. The gene calls are TRBV4-2 and TRBJ2-1; 14 bases agree with TRBD2. The length of the CDR3 is 14 residues. Germline V gene data show CDR1 as LGHNA and CDR2 as YNFKEQ. Here the CDR3 DNA reads TGTGCCAGCAGCCAAGACGGGACTAGCGGGAGAATGGTCTTC. Protein product: CASSQDGTSGRMVF.